This is a list of T cell receptor beta chains from one sample in a study of T cell responses to AZD1222 COVID-19 vaccine. Generated by immunoSEQ multiplex PCR, the TCRdb table keeps only in-frame clones and is missing some. Seen here are about 120,000 clones, around 92% observed once, and the top ten hold 14%. The source material was peripheral blood, sampled on day 0 of AZD1222 vaccination. Receptors were obtained from an adult in good health. Both conserved end residues are part of each CDR3. The D gene is left open where the match is weak.

j_call | d_call | v_call | cdr3_aa
TRBJ2-7 | TRBD1 | TRBV28 | CASSSSGQALSGYF
TRBJ1-5 | . | TRBV6-5 | CASWPFINQPQHF
TRBJ2-5 | . | TRBV18 | CASSPPEAGRQTQYF
TRBJ1-2 | TRBD1 | TRBV18 | CASSSTGSYTF
TRBJ2-1 | . | TRBV7-9 | CASSLAGLKNEQFF
TRBJ2-3 | . | TRBV7-9 | CASSFLSGTTDTQYF
TRBJ2-3 | TRBD1 | TRBV4-3 | CASSLTSGGRTDTQYF
TRBJ2-2 | TRBD1 | TRBV29-1 | CSVVPPGGTGELFF
TRBJ1-6 | TRBD1 | TRBV6-5 | CAIDRDAHYNSPLHF
TRBJ2-7 | . | TRBV19 | CASSIEGPPYEQYF